In this sample, the clone carrying this TCR beta chain turned up a few times. The antigen remains undetermined. The data were taken from a study of T-cell memory formation after mild COVID-19. The study, taken as a whole, reports: Clones contracting over day 15 to 85 were CD4/CD8 balanced, with later expanders leaning CD4+.

The V end was cut by 3 bases, the J end by 7 bases, with 17 bases between. The germline gives CDR1 SGHRS, CDR2 YFSETQ. This CDR3 region has 14 residues. In TCRdb, the 5' RACE reads were re-called with MiXCR into one record per CDR3 protein. The sample shows under 150,000 distinct CDR3 sequences, 20% to 25% of them seen only once. The sequenced material came from PBMCs or a T cell subset sorted from them (not recorded which). The chain combines TRBV5-1 with TRBJ2-7; D may match TRBD1 or TRBD2 (5 bases each). This TCR was sampled from a man aged 18 to 29 who had mild COVID-19 (a few samples of this study predate the infection). Cell type and time point are not known. The CDR3 reads CASSSTGPPGEQYF. Here the CDR3 DNA reads TGCGCCAGCAGCTCTACAGGCCCGCCGGGGGAGCAGTACTTC.